This T cell receptor beta chain was documented in a study of shared clonotypes between healthy human individuals. Trimming left V 0 bases short and J 5 bases short, with 8 bases between. This CDR3 has 14 residues. Germline values: CDR1 LNHDA, CDR2 SQIVND (reference sequence). The protocol was immunoSEQ multiplex PCR, while the TCRdb copy is restricted to in-frame clones and leaves out a portion. This table holds some 2,000,000 clones, 90% to 97% found once. V is TRBV19 and J is TRBJ2-1; D is ambiguous. Sequenced sample: naive CD4+ T cells sorted from blood. Subset here: CD45RA+ positively selected. This receptor was taken from a man younger than 35 in good health. The CDR3 coding sequence is TGTGCCAGTAGTATAGATGCAGAGGACAATGAGCAGTTCTTC. Protein product: CASSIDAEDNEQFF.